Each of the 8 T cell receptor beta chains below was sequenced from the same sample in a study of T cell responses to AZD1222 COVID-19 vaccine. Produced via immunoSEQ multiplex PCR; TCRdb's table is partial and in-frame only. The top ten clones hold 5.5% of a sample with over 150,000 clones, about 90% of them seen once. The material was peripheral blood, obtained on day 0 of MenACWY control vaccination. These receptors all come from an adult in good health.

This chain connects TRBV30 to TRBJ2-7; possibly TRBD2 for D (5 bases). This CDR3 spans 15 amino acids. Looked up from germline, CDR1 is GTSNPN and CDR2 is SVGIG (reference sequence). Trimming took 0 bases from V and 0 from J, leaving 12 bases between them. The chain's CDR3 is CAWSVAAGNSYEQYF. CDR3 sequence (DNA): TGTGCCTGGAGTGTAGCGGCAGGTAACTCCTACGAGCAGTACTTC. Full variable domain (rest looked up from reference TRBV30 and TRBJ2-7): SQTIHQWPATLVQPVGSPLSLECTVEGTSNPNLYWYRQAAGRGLQLLFYSVGIGQISSEVPQNLSASRPQDRQFILSSKKLLLSDSGFYLCAWSVAAGNSYEQYFGPGTRLTVT.

The chain's CDR3 is CASSLAPTGSTEAFF. The CDR3 DNA reads as TGTGCCAGCAGCTTAGCCCCGACAGGCTCAACTGAAGCTTTCTTT. This chain links TRBV7-2 with TRBJ1-1; perhaps TRBD1 as D (6 bases). Germline lookup yields CDR1 SGHTA and CDR2 FQGNSA. V lost 0 bases and J lost 5, with 13 bases in between. The CDR3 spans 15 residues.

The J gene is TRBJ1-6, the V gene TRBV28; TRBD1 might be the D (6 bases). The germline V and J ends were trimmed by 10 bases and 1 base, with 11 bases remaining between them. The V gene's germline CDR1 is MDHEN and CDR2 SYDVKM. CDR3 length equals 14 residues. CDR3 loop: CATKGGSYNSPLHF. The CDR3 DNA sequence: TGTGCCACCAAGGGGGGGTCCTATAATTCACCCCTCCACTTT.

This chain uses TRBV7-8 with TRBJ1-5, with 8 bases fitting TRBD1. J was trimmed by 6 bases and V by 5 bases; bases with no gene match: 12. There are 16 residues in the CDR3. The germline V gene encodes CDR1 SGHVS and CDR2 FQNEAQ. The CDR3 here is CASSPIDRGESQPQHF. CDR3 sequence (DNA): TGTGCCAGCAGCCCCATCGACAGGGGCGAGAGTCAGCCCCAGCATTTT.

The rearrangement links TRBV25-1 to TRBJ2-2, with no clear D. Per germline, CDR1 MGHDK and CDR2 SYGVNS. Trimming pared 4 bases from V and 0 bases from J, leaving 12 bases between. This CDR3 has 16 amino acids. The CDR3 coding sequence is TGTGCCAGCAGTGGCCTTGGGGTCTCGAACACCGGGGAGCTGTTTTTT. Translating it yields CASSGLGVSNTGELFF.

The chain has TRBV7-9 and TRBJ2-1, with D perhaps given as TRBD1 or TRBD2 (5 bases each). Deletions cut 4 bases from V and 10 bases from J, with 20 bases between. Germline loops: CDR1 SEHNR, CDR2 FQNEAQ (reference sequence). The CDR3 runs to 15 residues. The CDR3 loop reads CASSSLNGAVREQFF. CDR3 DNA sequence: TGTGCCAGCAGCTCGCTAAACGGGGCGGTCCGGGAGCAGTTCTTC. The full variable domain, its missing parts supplied by reference TRBV7-9 and TRBJ2-1, is DTGVSQNPRHKITKRGQNVTFRCDPISEHNRLYWYRQTLGQGPEFLTYFQNEAQLEKSRLLSDRFSAERPKGSFSTLEIQRTEQGDSAMYLCASSSLNGAVREQFFGPGTRLTVL.

This rearrangement joins TRBV4-1 to TRBJ1-2; 9 positions match TRBD1. The V gene end was trimmed by 2 bases and the J gene end by 3 bases; junction bases not matched to a gene: 7. CDR3 length: 16 amino acids. Per germline, CDR1 MGHRA and CDR2 YSYEKL. CDR3 in amino acids: CASSQFGQGIDYGYTF. The CDR3, as DNA: TGCGCCAGCAGCCAATTTGGACAGGGGATAGACTATGGCTACACCTTC.

There are a few counts of this clone. The J gene is TRBJ1-1, the V gene TRBV30; D is possibly TRBD1 (5 bases). Germline-derived CDR1 and CDR2 are GTSNPN and SVGIG (reference sequence). Trimming cost V 1 base and J 0 bases, with 12 bases left between them. The CDR3 runs 15 residues. CDR3 nucleotide sequence: TGTGCCTGGAGTGGTACTGGGGGTATGAACACTGAAGCTTTCTTT. As protein: CAWSGTGGMNTEAFF.